Shown below are 3 T cell receptor beta chains from a single sample sequenced in a study of memory CD4+ T cells and cytomegalovirus serostatus. The sort gate was single viable CD3+CD4+CD8-CD45RO+ cells for memory CD4+ T cells. Produced via immunoSEQ multiplex PCR; TCRdb's table is partial and in-frame only. The data hold about 56,000 clones, with about four fifths observed a single time. Sequenced material: memory CD4+ T cells from blood. These receptors were collected from an adult in good health and CMV-seronegative.

V and J are TRBV19 and TRBJ2-3; possible D gene TRBD2, 6 bases. CDR1 and CDR2 from the germline V gene are LNHDA and SQIVND (reference sequence). The V gene lost 0 bases and the J gene lost 3 bases, with 10 bases spanning the gap. This CDR3 contains 15 residues. The CDR3, as DNA: TGTGCCAGTAGTATAGAGGCAGGGAGGACAGATACGCAGTATTTT. Its protein is CASSIEAGRTDTQYF.

The chain employs TRBV28 and TRBJ2-7, with D possibly TRBD2 on 5 matching bases. CDR3 length equals 15 residues. In germline, CDR1 is MDHEN, CDR2 SYDVKM. Trimming shortened V by 4 bases and J by 5 bases, and 18 bases separated the two germline ends. CDR3 nucleotides: TGTGCCAGCAGTTCTCGGGGAGTGGGTGGCCACGAGCAGTACTTC. As protein: CASSSRGVGGHEQYF.

A note on this clone: The CDR3 does not close with the conserved phenylalanine or tryptophan, likely indicating a read error. The DNA is left out, because the CDR3 cannot be placed on it with certainty; the CDR3 is given as TCRdb lists it. The J gene is TRBJ1-4, the V gene TRBV23-1; the DNA was not used to check the table's D call, TRBD1. TRBV23-1 is designated an ORF whose function remains uncertain. The CDR3 is 10 amino acids long, termini counted. The CDR3 here is CASTLRTGAV.